The next 20 T cell receptor beta chains were all read from a single sample in a study of T-cell memory formation after mild COVID-19. TCRdb re-derived calls from the 5' RACE reads in MiXCR, one entry per CDR3 protein. The sample comprises 120,000 to 150,000 distinct CDR3 sequences, 15% to 20% of which are singletons, and approximately 2% rests with the top ten. The sample was PBMCs or a T cell subset sorted from them (not recorded which). These receptors all come from an adult woman who had mild COVID-19 (a few samples of this study predate the infection). Cell type and time point are not known.

The chain has TRBV6-5 and TRBJ2-1; 10 positions agree with TRBD2. Germline-derived CDR1 and CDR2 are MNHEY and SVGAGI. This CDR3 has 16 amino acids. Trimming at V came to 7 bases and at J to 8 bases, leaving 14 bases not matched to a gene. CDR3 residues: CASTPRASGSIDEQFF. The CDR3 nucleotides read TGTGCCAGCACCCCTCGGGCTAGCGGGAGTATAGATGAGCAGTTCTTC.

The genes are TRBV6-6 and TRBJ1-5; D is undetermined. Germline loops: CDR1 MNHNY, CDR2 SVGAGI (reference sequence). The CDR3 is 16 amino acids. Deletions cut 4 bases from V and 2 bases from J, with 15 bases between. The DNA for the CDR3 is TGTGCCAGCAGTTCAGCCGGGGTTGGGGGCAATCAGCCCCAGCATTTT. Protein product: CASSSAGVGGNQPQHF.

CDR3 bases: TGTGCCAGCAGCGTAGGGCAGGAAAGCTACGAGCAGTACTTC. It is translated as CASSVGQESYEQYF. The genes are TRBV9 and TRBJ2-7; D not resolved. V was trimmed by 0 bases and J by 3 bases, leaving 10 bases between them. Germline V gene lookup returns CDR1 SGDLS and CDR2 YYNGEE. This CDR3 has 14 amino acids.

The V gene is TRBV7-9, the J gene TRBJ2-7; D may correspond to TRBD1 or TRBD2 (6 bases each). V was trimmed by 2 bases and J by 2 bases, leaving 10 bases between them. CDR1 is SEHNR, CDR2 FQNEAQ, per germline (reference sequence). The CDR3 totals 14 residues. The CDR3 sequence: CASSLRGQTYEQYF. CDR3 sequence (DNA): TGTGCCAGCAGCTTACGGGGGCAGACCTACGAGCAGTACTTC.

The chain recombines TRBV7-9 with TRBJ2-7; 9 bases are shared with TRBD2. The CDR3 is made up of 15 amino acids. Per the germline V gene, CDR1 is SEHNR and CDR2 is FQNEAQ (reference sequence). V was clipped by 3 bases and J by 3 bases; unmatched bases: 6. In DNA, the CDR3 is TGTGCCAGCAGCTTGAGCGGGGGGAGAATCTACGAGCAGTACTTC. This translates into CASSLSGGRIYEQYF.

The genes are TRBV5-1 and TRBJ2-2; TRBD1 matches at 8 bases. There are 14 residues in the CDR3. Germline V lookup: CDR1 SGHRS, CDR2 YFSETQ. The J segment lost 4 bases and the V segment lost 6 bases, leaving 5 bases of the junction unmatched. Here the CDR3 reads CASIPTGGTGELFF. Here the CDR3 DNA reads TGCGCCAGCATCCCTACAGGGGGCACCGGGGAGCTGTTTTTT.

This clonotype was detected ten times or more. The J gene is TRBJ2-7, the V gene TRBV12-3 or TRBV12-4; TRBD1 aligns across 10 bases. The CDR3 runs to 15 residues. V lost 6 bases and J lost 3; bases outside the gene matches: 8. This CDR3 is CASSSGTGVIYEQYF. DNA of the CDR3: TGTGCCAGCAGCTCCGGGACAGGGGTTATCTACGAGCAGTACTTC.

The gene calls are TRBV2 and TRBJ1-2; perhaps TRBD1 as D (6 bases). Trimming left V 8 bases short and J 8 bases short, with 12 bases between. Germline CDR1 reads SNHLY; CDR2 reads FYNNEI. This CDR3 has 11 residues. The CDR3: CASGGQFGYTF. The CDR3 region has the DNA TGTGCCAGCGGGGGCCAGTTCGGCTACACCTTC.

The V call is TRBV20-1, the J call TRBJ2-1, with a tentative D call TRBD1 (6 bases). Trimming cost V 5 bases and J 9 bases, with 14 bases left between them. The CDR3 has 12 residues. Germline CDR1 is DFQATT and CDR2 is SNEGSKA (reference sequence). CDR3 region: CSAYYQGPEQFF. CDR3 DNA: TGCAGTGCTTACTACCAGGGGCCTGAGCAGTTCTTC.

This clonotype was counted between two and nine times. The chain carries TRBV7-8 and TRBJ1-1, with D possibly matching TRBD1 (5 bases). The CDR3 totals 15 residues. Germline-derived CDR1 and CDR2 are SGHVS and FQNEAQ. V was shortened by 3 bases and J by 5 bases, with 16 bases between the two germline ends. The CDR3 protein is CASSLSNSGGTEAFF. CDR3 bases: TGTGCCAGCAGCTTGAGTAACTCCGGGGGGACTGAAGCTTTCTTT. The whole variable domain, filled in from reference TRBV7-8 and TRBJ1-1, reads GAGVSQSPRYKVAKRGQDVALRCDPISGHVSLFWYQQALGQGPEFLTYFQNEAQLDKSGLPSDRFFAERPEGSVSTLKIQRTQQEDSAVYLCASSLSNSGGTEAFFGQGTRLTVV.

The genes are TRBV7-2 and TRBJ2-3; no reliable D call. The CDR3 totals 14 residues. Germline V gene data show CDR1 as SGHTA and CDR2 as FQGNSA. V was trimmed by 3 bases and J by 4 bases, leaving 11 bases between them. This CDR3 reads CASSFSHGADTQYF. CDR3 nucleotides: TGTGCCAGCAGCTTTTCCCATGGGGCAGATACGCAGTATTTT.

This clonotype has a count of ten or more. This rearrangement joins TRBV6-5 to TRBJ2-7, with D uncertain. Germline CDR1 is MNHEY and CDR2 is SVGAGI. This CDR3 contains 13 residues. V lost 6 bases and J 3 bases, leaving 12 bases between the germline ends. The CDR3 nucleotides are TGTGCCAGCAGCCCCCGTATGGGCTACGAGCAGTACTTC. Its protein is CASSPRMGYEQYF.

The chain couples TRBV7-2 to TRBJ2-7, with 7 bases matching TRBD2. V trimming: 4 bases; J trimming: 4 bases; junction bases outside the gene matches: 4. Germline loops: CDR1 SGHTA, CDR2 FQGNSA. The CDR3 runs 13 residues. The CDR3 sequence is CASSSGGKYEQYF. CDR3 nucleotide sequence: TGTGCCAGCAGCTCGGGGGGAAAATACGAGCAGTACTTC.

V is TRBV9 and J is TRBJ1-2; 8 bases map to TRBD1. From germline, CDR1 is SGDLS and CDR2 YYNGEE. This CDR3 is built from 13 residues. V gave up 7 bases and J gave up 8 bases; unmatched junction bases: 10. The CDR3 loop reads CASGGGRGLGYTF. Written as DNA, the CDR3 is TGTGCCAGCGGAGGTGGCAGGGGGCTGGGCTACACCTTC.

The chain recombines TRBV18 with TRBJ2-5, with D perhaps matching TRBD2 (5 bases). Germline V lookup: CDR1 KGHSH, CDR2 LQKENI. The CDR3 spans 17 residues. Trimming shortened V by 3 bases and J by 6 bases, and 23 bases separated the two germline ends. As DNA, the CDR3 is TGTGCCAGCTCACCGCCCTTCGGGGTTACCGATAGGAAGACCCAGTACTTC. It codes for CASSPPFGVTDRKTQYF.

The rearrangement links TRBV20-1 to TRBJ2-7; 7 bases agree with TRBD1. The J segment lost 2 bases and the V segment lost 6 bases, leaving 7 bases of the junction unmatched. CDR3 size: 13 residues. Looked up from germline, CDR1 is DFQATT and CDR2 is SNEGSKA (reference sequence). The CDR3 reads CSAPETGTYEQYF. The CDR3 DNA reads TGCAGTGCACCGGAGACAGGGACCTACGAGCAGTACTTC.

In its sample, this clonotype was seen a few times. The chain employs TRBV6-5 and TRBJ1-3; D is perhaps TRBD1 (6 bases). Per germline, CDR1 MNHEY and CDR2 SVGAGI. CDR3 length: 17 amino acids. V was clipped by 5 bases and J by 2 bases, with 19 bases between them. DNA of the CDR3: TGTGCCAGCAGTCAGCTCTCATACAGGGACACTGGAAACACCATATATTTT. It encodes CASSQLSYRDTGNTIYF.

Only a few counts were recorded for this clonotype. This chain links TRBV6-6 with TRBJ2-7; 8 bases map to TRBD1. Germline V gene data show CDR1 as MNHNY and CDR2 as SVGAGI (reference sequence). The length of the CDR3 is 16 residues. V was pared by 2 bases and J by 1 base, with 7 bases of the junction left unmatched. In nucleotides, the CDR3 is TGTGCCAGCAGTTACACAATTACAGGGGGTTCCTACGAGCAGTACTTC. Protein sequence: CASSYTITGGSYEQYF.

The chain joins TRBV12-3 or TRBV12-4 to TRBJ1-5; 9 nucleotides align to TRBD1. The CDR3 is 16 residues long. The junction had 11 bases not matched to a gene; V was cut back by 4 bases and J by 7 bases. The CDR3 nucleotides read TGTGCCAGCAGTTCAAGGACAGGGGTGGGCGGGCAGCCCCAGCATTTT. This gives the protein CASSSRTGVGGQPQHF.

The V and J genes are TRBV29-1 and TRBJ1-2; TRBD1 matches at 7 bases. V was clipped by 4 bases and J by 2 bases; unmatched bases: 10. CDR1 and CDR2 (germline): SQVTM, ANQGSEA. This CDR3 is built from 15 residues. In DNA, the CDR3 is TGCAGCGTTGCAAGGGCAGGGGGAGGAAACTATGGCTACACCTTC. Translated: CSVARAGGGNYGYTF. Filled out from reference TRBV29-1 and TRBJ1-2, the complete variable domain reads SAVISQKPSRDICQRGTSLTIQCQVDSQVTMMFWYRQQPGQSLTLIATANQGSEATYESGFVIDKFPISRPNLTFSTLTVSNMSPEDSSIYLCSVARAGGGNYGYTFGSGTRLTVV.